The clone carrying this TCR beta chain was observed at least ten times. Antigen specificity is unknown. The data stem from a study of T cells in Graves' hyperthyroidism and ophthalmopathy. General study findings and limits: Model output signaled ophthalmopathy a median around 6.9 months ahead of onset.

Diagnoses used clinical symptoms, serum thyroxine and TRAb, thyroid ultrasound and orbital computed tomography. Blood was drawn at first hyperthyroidism diagnosis, before any ophthalmopathy symptoms. PBMCs were collected from an approximately 9.2 ml volume of fresh peripheral blood. The V segment lost 3 bases and the J segment 6 bases; nucleotides outside the gene matches: 6. Germline CDR1 reads SGHRS; CDR2 reads YFSETQ. This CDR3 is 14 amino acids long. The investigators amplified TCR beta CDR3 regions from RNA transcripts. HTBI primers were used for first-round RT-PCR of the TCR CDR3. TCRdb re-called the multiplex PCR reads through MiXCR, storing one row per CDR3 protein. The profile covers 730,000 or so distinct CDR3 sequences, with 15% to 20% appearing a single time and 16% taken by the ten largest.

The TCR comes from a woman aged 50 to 60 with Graves' hyperthyroidism that later progressed to Graves' ophthalmopathy. The sample comprised blood. V is TRBV5-1 and J is TRBJ1-5, with 7 nucleotides matching TRBD1. The CDR3: CASSYGQAGQPQHF. The CDR3 DNA follows: TGCGCCAGCAGCTACGGACAGGCGGGTCAGCCCCAGCATTTT.